These T cell receptor beta chains were read from a single sample in a study of lymphopenia after photon versus proton radiotherapy. TCRdb keeps only in-frame clones here, not all; method: immunoSEQ multiplex PCR. Among roughly 40,000 clones listed, 86% were seen once. The sequencing here drew on peripheral blood, taken from a patient treated with proton-based radiotherapy. These receptors were taken from a woman in her seventies with pancreatic cancer. Some clones in this sample may be carry-over from other donors' samples. Each CDR3 is given without its conserved first and last residue.

j_gene | v_gene | CDR3aa
TRBJ2-7 | TRBV5-3 | ARGVSGSGYEQY
TRBJ2-3 | TRBV1 | TSSQGTSRYGTDTQY
TRBJ2-3 | TRBV7-6 | ASSRLEGADTQY
TRBJ2-7 | TRBV19 | ASTTDETGAYEQY
TRBJ2-1 | TRBV5-4 | ASSSGLALRNEQF
TRBJ2-3 | TRBV29-1 | SVDGFARDKYTDTQY
TRBJ2-5 | TRBV19 | ASSQPGEETQY
TRBJ1-1 | TRBV4-1 | ASSRTTPNTEAF
. | TRBV7-9 | ASSFADEQY
TRBJ2-1 | TRBV28 | AGASGSSYNEQF
TRBJ2-7 | TRBV11-3 | ASSSPLNEQY
TRBJ1-3 | TRBV6-1 | ASSPQHGNTIY
TRBJ1-5 | TRBV4-1 | ASSQAVGDQPQH
TRBJ1-1 | TRBV28 | ASSQDRGGVGTEAF
TRBJ2-7 | TRBV11-1 | ASSLEYYEQY
TRBJ2-5 | TRBV7-9 | ASSLLAVPETQY
TRBJ1-2 | TRBV6-1 | ASTEPGQGRYGYT
TRBJ1-4 | TRBV7-9 | ASSLAGQNNEKLF
TRBJ2-5 | TRBV30 | AWSARAGGETQY
TRBJ1-5 | TRBV28 | ASRTGGQPQH
TRBJ1-6 | TRBV9 | ASSVEGGRSPLH
TRBJ2-3 | TRBV27 | ASSPRTDTQY
TRBJ1-1 | TRBV6-4 | ASRPEGRPEAF
TRBJ2-5 | TRBV10-2 | ASRGRAGETQY
TRBJ2-1 | TRBV5-1 | ASSPTQGSSYNEQF
TRBJ1-5 | TRBV19 | ASDRGSNQPQH
TRBJ2-1 | TRBV5-4 | ASSLRGLDNEQF
TRBJ1-1 | TRBV13 | ASSSERGRGAF
TRBJ2-7 | TRBV11-2 | ASSKGQGYEQY
TRBJ1-5 | TRBV19 | ASTPVERGNQPQH
TRBJ2-7 | TRBV28 | ASSLFRMGEQY
TRBJ2-3 | TRBV9 | ASSVTRGTDTQY
TRBJ1-3 | TRBV18 | ASSPPGYSGNTIY
TRBJ2-6 | TRBV6-5 | ASSRGGSGANVLT
TRBJ1-1 | TRBV5-1 | ASSPATDWNEAF
TRBJ2-3 | TRBV7-9 | ASSHGGPDTQY
TRBJ2-1 | TRBV4-2 | ASSQAGTSGRVYNEQF
TRBJ1-2 | TRBV6-1 | ASSGELNTGGYT
TRBJ2-3 | TRBV2 | ASRRDVTDTQY
TRBJ2-2 | TRBV10-3 | AITPRENRELF
TRBJ2-5 | TRBV18 | ASSNLPDRAETQY
TRBJ2-7 | TRBV5-6 | ASSIGTSVYDEQY
TRBJ2-2 | TRBV27 | ASSPTRTGGGELF
TRBJ1-3 | TRBV7-2 | ASSLAVATAGNTIY
TRBJ2-1 | TRBV30 | AWSEGGEQF
TRBJ2-7 | TRBV28 | ASSTGDKRGIYEQY
TRBJ2-1 | TRBV25-1 | ASSPRGGDSNEQF
TRBJ1-2 | TRBV28 | ASSWGQGKSYGYT
TRBJ2-6 | TRBV30 | AWSVEAGANVLT
TRBJ2-3 | TRBV19 | ASSRDRADTQY
TRBJ2-7 | TRBV19 | ASSIGTGEQY
TRBJ1-3 | TRBV9 | ASSSRAGGLGGGNTIY
TRBJ2-5 | TRBV7-2 | ASSLVRGRGETQY
TRBJ2-3 | TRBV5-1 | ASSSSKLAGNTDTQY
TRBJ2-3 | TRBV6-5 | ASSYNSRVDTQY
TRBJ2-1 | TRBV10-3 | AIRSTSGTYNEQF
TRBJ1-2 | TRBV6-5 | ASSYLHRGGYT
TRBJ1-2 | TRBV29-1 | SAQFDSTYGYT
TRBJ2-1 | TRBV7-6 | ASSFGRLEQF
TRBJ2-2 | TRBV6-1 | ASSAFSGRDTGELF